Listed below are T cell receptor beta chains from one sample, sequenced in a study of blood T cell repertoires in COVID-19. TCRdb's copy holds only in-frame clones and misses some; the assay was immunoSEQ multiplex PCR. The table has a few hundred thousand clones, around 83% seen once. The sample was PBMCs or T cells enriched from blood (not recorded which). These receptors were obtained from a woman aged 50 to 65 who had been exposed to COVID-19. Each CDR3 is given without its conserved first and last residue.

>TRBV2|TRBJ1-5
ASSQTGLDNQPQH
>TRBV24-1|TRBJ1-1
ATSDSGLNTEAF
>TRBV10-1|TRBJ1-2
ASSAPGQASSYT
>TRBV7-8|TRBJ2-4
ASSPGTSGGWDIQY
>TRBV5-1|TRBJ1-1
ASSLARLNTEAF
>TRBV7-7|TRBJ2-5
ASSPRQGQQETQY
>TRBV6-2/TRBV6-3|TRBJ1-6
ASSIRQGGDNSPLH
>TRBV19|TRBJ1-2
ASSTTGTGEAYGYT
>TRBV7-9|TRBJ2-3
ASSWGTGADTQY
>TRBV5-4|TRBJ2-5
ASSLDQGARETQY
>TRBV2|TRBJ1-2
ASSEGSFYGYT
>TRBV11-2|TRBJ1-3
ASSLGGQWRGNTIY
>TRBV7-9|TRBJ1-1
ASVSSGTAKILNTEAF
>TRBV29-1|TRBJ1-1
SVVPWPNTEAF
>TRBV9|TRBJ1-1
ASSVVGATEAF
>TRBV6-5|TRBJ2-2
ASSSSGHYTGELF
>TRBV6-2/TRBV6-3|TRBJ2-7
ASSYPTGEQY
>TRBV12-3/TRBV12-4|TRBJ2-7
ASTLDRVDEQY